The next 12 T cell receptor beta chains were all read from a single sample in a study of cytomegalovirus exposure and HLA in healthy donors. Repertoires were generated with immunoSEQ multiplex PCR, while TCRdb's copy carries only in-frame clones and drops some. Among hundreds of thousands of clones listed, around 86% were seen once. The sample comprised PBMCs. All receptors come from a woman aged 18-29 years in good health and CMV-seropositive.

The chain uses TRBV28 and TRBJ2-5, with D possibly TRBD1 on 7 matching bases. V lost 6 bases and J lost 2, with 13 bases in between. The germline gives CDR1 MDHEN, CDR2 SYDVKM. The CDR3 is made up of 14 amino acids. The CDR3 DNA sequence: TGTGCCAGCAGCCCTGCAGGGGGGCAAGAGACCCAGTACTTC. Its protein is CASSPAGGQETQYF.

The chain employs TRBV27 and TRBJ2-1; D is uncertain. Germline V gene data show CDR1 as MNHEY and CDR2 as SMNVEV (reference sequence). Between the trimmed V and J ends, which lost 6 bases and 0 bases, there was a span of 9 bases. The CDR3 covers 14 residues. The CDR3 bases are TGTGCCAGCAGCTCCCCCGGCTCCTACAATGAGCAGTTCTTC. Protein: CASSSPGSYNEQFF.

The chain is built from TRBV28 and TRBJ2-1; weak D call: TRBD1 (6 bases). CDR1 is MDHEN and CDR2 is SYDVKM in the germline V gene. V dropped 11 bases and J dropped 0 bases, with 17 bases sitting between them. The CDR3 is 15 residues long. The CDR3 bases are TGTGCCGGCGGCAGGGGTAGAGCCTCCTACAATGAGCAGTTCTTC. Its translation is CAGGRGRASYNEQFF.

This clone appeared a single time. The chain has TRBV5-1 and TRBJ2-2; D is ambiguous. Germline V gene lookup returns CDR1 SGHRS and CDR2 YFSETQ. With 4 bases removed from V and 3 bases from J, the gap between germline ends came to 16 bases. The CDR3 consists of 16 residues. CDR3 residues: CASSREPGPYTGELFF. Here the CDR3 DNA reads TGCGCCAGCAGCCGCGAGCCGGGTCCTTACACCGGGGAGCTGTTTTTT.

The V gene is TRBV28, the J gene TRBJ1-1; no reliable D call. Germline V gene data show CDR1 as MDHEN and CDR2 as SYDVKM. V was pared by 7 bases and J by 4 bases, with 22 bases between. The CDR3 length is 16 residues. The CDR3 DNA follows: TGTGCCAGCACCCTTACTTCCCGGGGTTGGGGCACTGAAGCTTTCTTT. This encodes CASTLTSRGWGTEAFF.

The chain couples TRBV9 to TRBJ2-1, with D possibly matching TRBD2 (7 bases). V was pared by 3 bases and J by 4 bases, with 17 bases between. The CDR3 has 16 amino acids. From germline, CDR1 is SGDLS and CDR2 YYNGEE. The CDR3 sequence is CASSEEGGGPYNEQFF. In DNA, the CDR3 is TGTGCCAGCAGCGAGGAAGGGGGAGGGCCGTACAATGAGCAGTTCTTC.

J is TRBJ2-3 and V is TRBV4-2, with 7 bases fitting TRBD2. Germline V gene lookup returns CDR1 LGHNA and CDR2 YNFKEQ. With 4 bases clipped from V and 2 bases from J, the junction kept 9 bases outside the gene matches. This CDR3 comprises 16 residues. The CDR3 loop reads CASSPNPGRLTDTQYF. The CDR3 nucleotides read TGTGCCAGCAGCCCCAACCCCGGGAGGCTCACAGATACGCAGTATTTT.

This chain uses TRBV5-5 with TRBJ2-7, with TRBD1 identical over 7 bases. The CDR3 has 14 amino acids. Germline CDR1 reads SGHKS; CDR2 reads YYEKEE (reference sequence). Unmatched junction bases numbered 9, after V lost 4 bases and J lost 5 bases. The CDR3 is CASSRTGTVNEQYF. CDR3 in DNA: TGTGCCAGCAGCCGTACGGGGACAGTCAACGAGCAGTACTTC.

The chain employs TRBV5-1 and TRBJ1-3; 7 nucleotides match TRBD1. Per germline, CDR1 SGHRS and CDR2 YFSETQ. V was pared by 4 bases and J by 0 bases, with 4 bases of the junction left unmatched. The CDR3 has 15 residues. The CDR3 sequence: CASSMTGSSGNTIYF. In DNA form, the CDR3 reads TGCGCCAGCAGCATGACAGGGAGCTCTGGAAACACCATATATTTT.

This chain joins TRBV14 and TRBJ1-1, with D possibly matching TRBD1 (6 bases). This CDR3 is 14 amino acids long. Trimming stripped 3 bases from V and 1 base from J, with 9 bases between. CDR1 SGHDN and CDR2 FVKESK come from the germline V gene. The CDR3 protein is CASSQQGPNTEAFF. The CDR3 nucleotides are TGTGCCAGCAGCCAGCAGGGGCCGAACACTGAAGCTTTCTTT. Filled out from reference TRBV14 and TRBJ1-1, the complete variable domain reads EAGVTQFPSHSVIEKGQTVTLRCDPISGHDNLYWYRRVMGKEIKFLLHFVKESKQDESGMPNNRFLAERTGGTYSTLKVQPAELEDSGVYFCASSQQGPNTEAFFGQGTRLTVV.

The chain couples TRBV9 to TRBJ2-7; D remains unclear. Germline V gene sequence: CDR1 SGDLS, CDR2 YYNGEE. The CDR3 is 11 amino acids. Trimming stripped 0 bases from V and 6 bases from J, with 4 bases between. CDR3 sequence reads: CASSVGGEQYF. The DNA for the CDR3 is TGTGCCAGCAGCGTAGGAGGCGAGCAGTACTTC.

V is TRBV7-9 and J is TRBJ1-2, with 9 bases that match TRBD1. CDR3 length: 15 amino acids. V shed 4 bases, J shed 6 bases, and the junction held 9 bases outside the gene matches. Germline V gives CDR1 SEHNR, CDR2 FQNEAQ (reference sequence). CDR3 loop: CASSYQQGADDGYTF. The CDR3 DNA follows: TGTGCCAGCAGCTACCAACAGGGGGCAGATGATGGCTACACCTTC.